This is a list of T cell receptor beta chains from one sample in a study of blood T cell repertoires in COVID-19. Profiling relied on immunoSEQ multiplex PCR, and the TCRdb table lists in-frame clones only, not all of them. This sample has about 43,000 clones, with approximately 86% found just once. The sequencing input was peripheral blood. The receptors were gathered from a man older than 75 in a cohort sampled during active COVID-19. Both conserved end residues are part of each CDR3. The D gene is left open where the match is weak. Clone size is not always given. Where it is, it says once, few, many or a class for expanded clones.

cdr3_aa,cdr3_nt,d_call,v_call,clone_size,j_call
CASIDTGNSNQPQHF,TGTGCCAGTATTGACACCGGCAATAGCAATCAGCCCCAGCATTTT,.,TRBV19,.,TRBJ1-5
CAWSTRANQPQHF,TGTGCCTGGAGTACCAGGGCCAATCAGCCCCAGCATTTT,.,TRBV30,.,TRBJ1-5
CASSFIRGREFRETQYF,TGTGCCAGCAGTTTCATTCGCGGGAGGGAGTTCCGGGAGACCCAGTACTTC,TRBD2,TRBV27,.,TRBJ2-5
CASSLMAGEYEQYF,TGTGCCAGCAGCTTAATGGCAGGGGAATACGAGCAGTACTTC,.,TRBV7-2,once,TRBJ2-7
CASSESAGNTGELFF,TGTGCCAGCAGTGAATCGGCAGGGAATACCGGGGAGCTGTTTTTT,.,TRBV6-1,.,TRBJ2-2
CASSLAGTSGAYNEQFF,TGCGCCAGCAGCTTGGCCGGGACTAGCGGAGCCTACAATGAGCAGTTCTTC,TRBD2,TRBV5-1,.,TRBJ2-1
CASSLVRDGTVLFHF,TGTGCCAGCAGCTTAGTAAGAGATGGGACAGTTTTATTTCATTTT,TRBD1,TRBV7-9,.,TRBJ1-5
CASSEALAGTDTQYF,TGCGCCAGCAGTGAGGCGCTAGCGGGGACAGATACGCAGTATTTT,TRBD2,TRBV10-2,.,TRBJ2-3
CASSLGLRGTSGSNEQFF,TGTGCCAGCAGCTTAGGGCTCCGGGGGACTAGCGGGAGCAATGAGCAGTTCTTC,TRBD2,TRBV7-2,.,TRBJ2-1
CASSLGGLAKNIQYF,TGTGCCAGCAGTCTCGGGGGGCTAGCCAAAAACATTCAGTACTTC,.,TRBV6-6,.,TRBJ2-4
CASSKGRGRVVEQYF,TGTGCCAGCAGCAAAGGGAGGGGTCGCGTCGTCGAGCAGTACTTC,.,TRBV21-1,.,TRBJ2-7
CATSDPGTKRIETQYF,TGTGCCACCAGTGATCCCGGGACAAAGAGGATAGAGACCCAGTACTTC,.,TRBV24-1,.,TRBJ2-5
CASKPDGRYGYTF,TGTGCCAGCAAACCCGACGGGAGATATGGCTACACCTTC,.,TRBV6-4,.,TRBJ1-2
CASKTVSTAGAFF,TGTGCCAGCAAAACAGTATCAACGGCTGGAGCTTTCTTT,.,TRBV6-5,.,TRBJ1-1
CASRRGSPYYGYTF,TGTGCCAGCCGGCGGGGTTCTCCCTACTATGGCTACACCTTC,.,TRBV6-5,.,TRBJ1-2
CASRGTAGTGYTF,TGTGCCAGCAGGGGGACGGCGGGGACTGGCTACACCTTC,.,TRBV6-5,.,TRBJ1-2